This T cell receptor (beta chain) emerged from a study of siplizumab effects on memory and regulatory T cells. Only in-frame clones appear in the TCRdb table, and some are missing; sequencing was by immunoSEQ multiplex PCR. In the table there are some 99,000 clones, 92% of which are singletons. Points on this clone: Its specificity is not known.

Whole-study findings and limits: Only a minority of proliferating CD4+ or CD8+ clones had an assignable naive or memory phenotype, with roughly 75-96% lacking one.

CDR3 length equals 14 residues. Trimming took 7 bases from V and 4 from J, leaving 17 bases between them. Per the germline V gene, CDR1 is MNHNS and CDR2 is SASEGT. The TCR sequence derives from a human donor in good health. The material sequenced was Tregs sorted from blood. The chain is built from TRBV6-1 and TRBJ2-7; D ambiguous. The CDR3 DNA reads as TGTGCCAGCAACCGTCTTATGGAGAGTTACGAGCAGTACTTC. The encoded protein is CASNRLMESYEQYF.